This passage covers 9 T cell receptor beta chains from one sample sequenced in a study of shared clonotypes between healthy human individuals. Here immunoSEQ multiplex PCR was the method, and the copy in TCRdb shows in-frame clones only, minus some. The sample lists a few million clones, 85% to 95% seen once, with approximately 0.41% in the top ten. The sequenced material came from naive CD4+ T cells from PBMCs. As to subset: CD45RA+ positively selected. All receptors come from a man between 18 and 35 years old in good health. Some clones in this sample may be carry-over from other donors' samples.

This chain links TRBV2 with TRBJ2-2; 16 bases are shared with TRBD2. Trimming at V came to 7 bases and at J to 6 bases, leaving 8 bases not matched to a gene. CDR3 length: 17 amino acids. Germline CDR1 reads SNHLY; CDR2 reads FYNNEI. The CDR3 sequence is CASNKEGLAGGPGELFF. CDR3 nucleotide sequence: TGTGCCAGCAACAAGGAGGGACTAGCGGGAGGGCCCGGGGAGCTGTTTTTT.

The chain recombines TRBV30 with TRBJ2-1, with D possibly matching TRBD1 (7 bases). Germline V gene lookup returns CDR1 GTSNPN and CDR2 SVGIG (reference sequence). The CDR3 sequence is 15 residues long. The V end lost 4 bases, the J end lost 1 base, and 14 bases lay between the germline ends. In DNA, the CDR3 is TGTGCCTGGAAAGGGGCAGGGGGGTCCTACAATGAGCAGTTCTTC. Translating it yields CAWKGAGGSYNEQFF. Complete variable domain (other parts from reference TRBV30 and TRBJ2-1): SQTIHQWPATLVQPVGSPLSLECTVEGTSNPNLYWYRQAAGRGLQLLFYSVGIGQISSEVPQNLSASRPQDRQFILSSKKLLLSDSGFYLCAWKGAGGSYNEQFFGPGTRLTVL.

The V call is TRBV5-1, the J call TRBJ1-4, with TRBD1 as a possible D gene (5 bases). Germline V gene lookup returns CDR1 SGHRS and CDR2 YFSETQ. The CDR3 totals 17 residues. Trimming took off 4 bases at V and 5 bases at J, with 21 bases between the two ends. In DNA form, the CDR3 reads TGCGCCAGCAGCCGCGGGGGAGGACTGGGGAACAATGAAAAACTGTTTTTT. It codes for CASSRGGGLGNNEKLFF.

The rearrangement uses TRBV30 and TRBJ1-1; possible D gene TRBD1, 5 bases. The CDR3 length is 14 residues. V was cut by 7 bases and J by 0 bases, with 15 bases left in between. Germline CDR1 is GTSNPN and CDR2 is SVGIG (reference sequence). The CDR3 bases are TGTGCCTACCTCCCCTGGGGCATGAACACTGAAGCTTTCTTT. Protein: CAYLPWGMNTEAFF.

V gene TRBV6-5 combines with J gene TRBJ2-2; unclear D gene. This CDR3 region has 14 residues. Trimming stripped 6 bases from V and 4 bases from J, with 12 bases between. Looked up from germline, CDR1 is MNHEY and CDR2 is SVGAGI. In DNA, the CDR3 is TGTGCCAGCAGACTCGTGATTCGCACCGGGGAGCTGTTTTTT. It specifies CASRLVIRTGELFF.

This sequence joins TRBV15 and TRBJ1-2, with D maybe TRBD1 (5 bases). The CDR3 totals 15 residues. The germline V and J ends were trimmed by 1 base and 0 bases, with 9 bases remaining between them. The germline V gene encodes CDR1 LNHNV and CDR2 YYDKDF (reference sequence). CDR3 region: CATSRGTGANYGYTF. The CDR3, as DNA: TGTGCCACCAGCAGAGGTACAGGAGCTAACTATGGCTACACCTTC.

This rearrangement joins TRBV18 to TRBJ2-7; TRBD1 agrees at 7 bases. V lost 6 bases and J lost 5; bases outside the gene matches: 7. There are 13 residues in the CDR3. CDR1 and CDR2 from the germline V gene are KGHSH and LQKENI. CDR3 nucleotide sequence: TGTGCCAGCTCGGTACAGGGGTTCAACGAGCAGTACTTC. Protein sequence: CASSVQGFNEQYF. The full variable domain, rest sourced from reference TRBV18 and TRBJ2-7, is NAGVMQNPRHLVRRRGQEARLRCSPMKGHSHVYWYRQLPEEGLKFMVYLQKENIIDESGMPKERFSAEFPKEGPSILRIQQVVRGDSAAYFCASSVQGFNEQYFGPGTRLTVT.

The chain combines TRBV4-1 with TRBJ2-5; perhaps TRBD2 as D (6 bases). The CDR3 contains 15 residues. Between the trimmed V and J ends, which lost 1 base and 2 bases, there was a span of 11 bases. Looked up from germline, CDR1 is MGHRA and CDR2 is YSYEKL. CDR3 nucleotides: TGCGCCAGCAGCCAAGTTCCGGGAGTGCAAGAGACCCAGTACTTC. Translating gives CASSQVPGVQETQYF.

The J gene is TRBJ1-3, the V gene TRBV6-4; D call uncertain. The CDR3 loop spans 17 amino acids. Germline V gene sequence: CDR1 MRHNA, CDR2 SNTAGT. Trimming cost V 2 bases and J 0 bases, with 14 bases left between them. CDR3 DNA sequence: TGTGCCAGCAGTGACGACGGATCGCCCCACTCTGGAAACACCATATATTTT. Translated: CASSDDGSPHSGNTIYF.